This T cell receptor (beta chain) is from a study of blood T cell repertoires in COVID-19 (dated by TCRdb to 2018 to 2020). About the full investigation: The collaborator samples originated in the United States, Italy and Spain and spanned the acute and convalescent phases of COVID-19. The prospective study material was composed of cDNA or gDNA derived from T cells, B-cell-depleted T cells, or PBMCs. Deeply sampled blood TCRbeta repertoires from subjects exposed to, actively infected with, or recovered from COVID-19 were included in the dataset. The repertoires were released in a freely available public database intended as a resource for research on the immune response to SARS-CoV-2. The samples were drawn from two sources: the first 160 participants of the ongoing ImmuneRACE study, and approximately 1,300 subjects contributed by 6 global collaborators. Nearly every sample came with metadata listing a de-identified subject ID, COVID-19 status, age in years and sex. HLA class I and class II types, where available, came from metadata supplied by the sample provider rather than from assay-based typing.

Worth noting for this clone: Its antigen is still unknown. Within one base of it there is no much larger clone, and no base qualities were kept.

The immunoSEQ Assay, a bias-controlled multiplex PCR, was used to amplify TCRbeta CDR3 regions from genomic DNA. Regarding the original processing steps: The number of nucleated cells in each sample was estimated from the amplification of reference gene primers within the assay. To quantify the absolute abundance of each unique TCRbeta CDR3 rearrangement, sequence reads were collapsed and filtered. For each sample, productive Simpson clonality was calculated by taking the square root of Simpson's diversity index across productive rearrangements. TCRdb re-hosts the immuneACCESS table, in-frame sequences only. Its copies lack some clones; in the studies checked, an unresolved V gene accounts for under half of them, and the cause for the rest is not known. V and J calls plus clone size are reproduced from that table; the DNA served to infer D and trimming. The sample profile shows tens of thousands of clones; 86% of them were found once. Roughly 15% of the sample comes from the top ten.

Collaborating institutions collected whole blood in K2EDTA tubes following their own protocols. Collaborator samples were shipped for TCRbeta analysis as frozen whole blood, isolated PBMCs, or DNA extracted from either sample type. Broad study findings and their caveats: The amount of clinical and demographic metadata varied by source and participant and was provided uncurated.

This TCR came from a human donor in a cohort sampled during active COVID-19. The specimen sequenced was peripheral blood.

The DNA sequence is given as TGCGCCAGCAGCTTTAGGGGGCCACTCTCTGGGGCCAACGTCCTGACTTTC. This gives the protein CASSFRGPLSGANVLTF. In this chain, TRBV5-1 is recombined with TRBJ2-6, and 7 junction bases match TRBD1. Unmatched junction bases come to 5, with V trimmed by 2 bases and J by 0 bases. The CDR3, cysteine through phenylalanine, is 17 amino acids long. Only CDR3 DNA is held: 51 bases, read in frame from base 1. The germline V gene sets CDR1 to SGHRS and CDR2 to YFSETQ.